The entry below describes one TCR beta chain. Its antigen is unknown. The sample is drawn from a study of cytomegalovirus exposure and HLA in healthy donors. The study, taken as a whole, reports: TCR beta chains numbering about 160 were designated cytomegalovirus-associated. The productive fraction for most TCR beta V segments was about 90% or about 30% in an earlier analysis. CMV serostatus was the only immune exposure information that was available.

The CDR3 spans 13 residues. Germline loops: CDR1 SQVTM, CDR2 ANQGSEA. V gave up 1 base and J gave up 1 base, with 8 bases separating them. The PCR used 60 Vbeta and 13 Jbeta primers. In the authors' workflow: In a later analysis, of some 80 million unique beta chains, roughly 9.9 million appeared in at least two donors. TCRdb's copy holds only in-frame clones and misses some; the assay was immunoSEQ multiplex PCR. The V and J calls and clone size come from that table; D and trimming were worked out from the DNA. The table lists 150,000 to 200,000 clones, roughly four fifths of them singletons. This clonotype was obtained from a man between 25 and 39 years old in good health and CMV-seronegative. The chain is built from TRBV29-1 and TRBJ2-7, with D perhaps matching TRBD1 (6 bases). Material for sequencing was PBMCs. The CDR3 protein is CSVEGQVSYEQYF. For the CDR3, the DNA is TGCAGCGTTGAAGGACAGGTATCCTACGAGCAGTACTTC.